A single sample is the source of the 14 T cell receptor beta chains below, sequenced in a study of beta chain features in type 1 diabetes (dated by TCRdb to the late 2010s). To prepare the library, the immunoSEQ multiplex PCR assay was applied. All of the isolated RNA was reverse transcribed with the High Capacity cDNA Reverse Transcription Kit, so expressed TCRB transcripts were sequenced. Imported from immuneACCESS, the table was reduced by TCRdb to in-frame sequences with V and J called. These copies leave out some clones; in studies compared against another copy, an unresolved V gene accounts for under half, and the cause of the remainder is not known. The table for this sample lists under 400,000 clones; approximately 14% of them were counted only once. Roughly 6.7% of the sample belongs to the ten largest clones. The sample was central memory CD4+ T cells from blood. The receptor set was obtained from a man aged 25-40 years in good health.

The sample holds a few counts of this clone. The chain employs TRBV5-6 and TRBJ1-2; 10 bases are a match to TRBD1. Germline CDR1 is SGHDT and CDR2 is YYEEEE. After removal of 0 bases from V and 4 bases from J, the junction contained 9 bases not matched to a gene. This CDR3 contains 17 residues. The chain's CDR3 is CASSLALGQGNLYGYTF. CDR3 coding DNA: TGTGCCAGCAGCTTGGCCTTGGGACAGGGGAACCTCTATGGCTACACCTTC. Using reference TRBV5-6 and TRBJ1-2 for the parts outside the CDR3, the full variable domain is DAGVTQSPTHLIKTRGQQVTLRCSPKSGHDTVSWYQQALGQGPQFIFQYYEEEERQRGNFPDRFSGHQFPNYSSELNVNALLLGDSALYLCASSLALGQGNLYGYTFGSGTRLTVV.

On this clone itself: A read error may produce the germline difference seen at one junction end. The chain carries TRBV7-7 and TRBJ2-2; D is ambiguous. This CDR3 contains 13 residues. The germline gives CDR1 SSHAT, CDR2 FNYEAQ (reference sequence). In DNA form, the CDR3 reads TGTGCCGGCAGCGCACGGAACACCGGGGAGCTGTTTTTT. Its translation: CAGSARNTGELFF.

This clone was found many times. The J gene is TRBJ1-1, the V gene TRBV14; D is uncertain. The germline V gene encodes CDR1 SGHDN and CDR2 FVKESK. The CDR3 contains 13 residues. The V end was cut by 2 bases, the J end by 2 bases, with 6 bases between. The CDR3 sequence is CASSQMRNTEAFF. CDR3 sequence (DNA): TGTGCCAGCAGCCAAATGAGAAACACTGAAGCTTTCTTT.

This clone was observed a handful of times. The chain combines TRBV13 with TRBJ2-6, with D possibly TRBD1 on 5 matching bases. CDR1 is PRHDT and CDR2 is FYEKMQ in the germline V gene (reference sequence). The V gene lost 5 bases and the J gene lost 2 bases, with 10 bases spanning the gap. The CDR3 consists of 15 residues. Here the CDR3 DNA reads TGTGCCAGCAGCGAAAGGGGTGCTGGGGCCAACGTCCTGACTTTC. It encodes CASSERGAGANVLTF.

This clone was seen a single time. The CDR3 DNA reads as TGTGCCAGCAGCCAAGCGGCACGCAATCAGCCCCAGCATTTT. Translating gives CASSQAARNQPQHF. This chain links TRBV4-2 with TRBJ1-5; D gene unclear. Germline values: CDR1 LGHNA, CDR2 YNFKEQ. CDR3 size: 14 residues. V was pared by 1 base and J by 2 bases, with 6 bases between.

This clone turned up a few times. The V and J genes are TRBV12-2 and TRBJ2-7; whether TRBD1, the table's D call, matches the DNA was not checked. TRBV12-2 is recorded as a pseudogene. The CDR3 is made up of 13 amino acids. The CDR3 nucleotides read TGTGCAAGTCGCTCAGAAGAATTCTACGAGCAGTACTTC. Protein product: CASRSEEFYEQYF.

This clone was seen ten or more times. Written as DNA, the CDR3 is TGTGCCAGCAGCGCATCGGCGGGGTTCGAGCAGTACTTC. This translates into CASSASAGFEQYF. V usage is TRBV2 and J usage is TRBJ2-7; the D gene is possibly TRBD2 (6 bases). Germline CDR1 SNHLY, CDR2 FYNNEI. Trimming stripped 6 bases from V and 6 bases from J, with 15 bases between. The CDR3 loop spans 13 amino acids.

The chain recombines TRBV10-3 with TRBJ1-2, with a tentative D call TRBD1 (6 bases). Germline V gene lookup returns CDR1 ENHRY and CDR2 SYGVKD. This CDR3 contains 16 residues. V was trimmed by 5 bases and J by 3 bases, leaving 19 bases between them. DNA for the CDR3: TGTGCCATCAGTCCCAGACAGGTACGAACGCACTATGGCTACACCTTC. Its translation is CAISPRQVRTHYGYTF.

The V and J genes are TRBV4-3 and TRBJ2-3; TRBD2 matches 12 bases. The germline CDR1 and CDR2 sequences are LGHNA and YSLEER. Trimming cost V 2 bases and J 2 bases; bases outside gene matches: 5. CDR3 length: 17 residues. CDR3 DNA: TGCGCCAGCAGCCAACGTGGACTAGCGGGGAACACAGATACGCAGTATTTT. This gives the protein CASSQRGLAGNTDTQYF.

This chain uses TRBV6-5 with TRBJ1-5; 7 bases match TRBD1. This CDR3 has 15 residues. Germline trimming cut 4 bases from V and 4 bases from J; bases unmatched to any gene: 7. CDR1 and CDR2 (germline): MNHEY, SVGAGI. CDR3 DNA sequence: TGTGCCAGCAGTTCGACCCGGACAGGAAATCAGCCCCAGCATTTT. Translated, it gives CASSSTRTGNQPQHF.

The J gene is TRBJ1-5, the V gene TRBV10-3; no definite D call. CDR3 length: 15 residues. The V end was cut by 2 bases, the J end by 4 bases, with 12 bases between. The germline V gene has CDR1 ENHRY and CDR2 SYGVKD. The CDR3 nucleotides are TGTGCCATCAGTGAGGCGCCAGCCCCAAATCAGCCCCAGCATTTT. The encoded protein is CAISEAPAPNQPQHF.

This clone turned up a few times. In DNA form, the CDR3 reads TGTGCCAGCAGCTTAATCCTGGGGGGAACAGGTACGGGATATCAGCCCCAGCATTTT. Its translation: CASSLILGGTGTGYQPQHF. The chain uses TRBV7-8 and TRBJ1-5, with D maybe TRBD1 (5 bases). Germline CDR1 and CDR2: SGHVS and FQNEAQ. With 2 bases removed from V and 5 bases from J, the gap between germline ends came to 25 bases. This CDR3 is 19 amino acids long.

This clone was seen repeatedly, ten times or more. This rearrangement joins TRBV23-1 to TRBJ1-3, with D hard to call. TRBV23-1 is given ORF status, its function remaining uncertain. The CDR3 has 15 amino acids. Between the trimmed V and J ends, which lost 4 bases and 3 bases, there was a span of 13 bases. In DNA, the CDR3 is TGCGCCAGCAGTCCTCAGGCGAAGTTTGGAAACACCATATATTTT. This codes for CASSPQAKFGNTIYF.

This clone was seen a handful of times. The chain has TRBV19 and TRBJ2-2, with D unresolved. V lost 6 bases to trimming and J lost 7 bases, with 9 bases between them. This CDR3 comprises 12 residues. Per the germline V gene, CDR1 is LNHDA and CDR2 is SQIVND (reference sequence). CDR3 loop: CASRAGYGELFF. The CDR3 DNA reads TGTGCCAGTAGGGCCGGCTACGGGGAGCTGTTTTTT. The full variable domain, in which reference TRBV19 and TRBJ2-2 provide the parts outside the CDR3, is DGGITQSPKYLFRKEGQNVTLSCEQNLNHDAMYWYRQDPGQGLRLIYYSQIVNDFQKGDIAEGYSVSREKKESFPLTVTSAQKNPTAFYLCASRAGYGELFFGEGSRLTVL.